This is a list of T cell receptor beta chains from one sample in a study of cytomegalovirus exposure and HLA in healthy donors. Profiled with immunoSEQ multiplex PCR; TCRdb holds only in-frame clones, not every one. The data hold over 90,000 clones, with around 77% observed a single time. Material: PBMCs. Source of these receptors: a woman aged 55-69 years in good health and CMV-seropositive. CDR3s include the opening cysteine and the closing phenylalanine or tryptophan. D genes are given only for firm matches. A clone size is listed for some rows: how often the clone was seen (once, few, many), or a class if it is expanded.

>TRBV2|NA|TRBJ2-7|NA
TGTGCCAGCTCCCGGTCCTCCTACGAGCAGTACTTC
CASSRSSYEQYF
>TRBV29-1|NA|TRBJ1-2|NA
TGCAGCGTTGTCGGGAGGGACGGGGGTAACTATGGCTACACCTTC
CSVVGRDGGNYGYTF
>TRBV30|NA|TRBJ1-1|NA
TGTGCCTGGACGCGCGGGGGGATGGGGAGCACTGAAGCTTTCTTT
CAWTRGGMGSTEAFF
>TRBV7-3|few|TRBJ2-1|NA
TGTGCCAGCAGCTTAACTGGGGGCGGATTCTACAATGAGCAGTTCTTC
CASSLTGGGFYNEQFF
>TRBV6-5|NA|TRBJ2-7|TRBD2
TGTGCCAGCAGTCGGACGGGGGGGAGCTACGAGCAGTACTTC
CASSRTGGSYEQYF
>TRBV4-1|NA|TRBJ1-4|NA
TGCGCCAGCAGCCAAGATCGTCGGAGGCTGTTTTTT
CASSQDRRRLFF
>TRBV28|NA|TRBJ2-3|TRBD2
TGTGCCAGCAGTTTGTCTGTGGTAGCGGGAAAACAGGATACGCAGTATTTT
CASSLSVVAGKQDTQYF
>TRBV27|few|TRBJ1-2|NA
TGTGCCAGCAGCCCAACAGGGACCTATGGCTACACCTTC
CASSPTGTYGYTF
>TRBV19|NA|TRBJ1-2|TRBD1
TGTGCCAGTACCCTTTCGACAGGGTACTCCTATGGCTACACCTTC
CASTLSTGYSYGYTF
>TRBV2|NA|TRBJ1-2|NA
TGTGCCAGCAGTGAAGGTGGGGGGAACTATGGCTACACCTTC
CASSEGGGNYGYTF
>TRBV11-3|NA|TRBJ2-3|NA
TGTGCCAGCAGCCAAGCGGCTAGCACAGATACGCAGTATTTT
CASSQAASTDTQYF
>TRBV7-9|NA|TRBJ2-5|NA
TGTGCCAGCAGCCCGGGGACAAATCAAGAGACCCAGTACTTC
CASSPGTNQETQYF
>TRBV21-1|NA|TRBJ2-4|NA
TGTGCCAGCAGCCCCCGAGCGGAAAGGGTGGCCAAAAACATTCAGTACTTC
CASSPRAERVAKNIQYF
>TRBV18|NA|TRBJ1-3|NA
TGTGCCAGCTCACGAGAGGGAGGAAACACCATATATTTT
CASSREGGNTIYF
>TRBV7-6|NA|TRBJ2-5|TRBD2
TGTGCCAGCAGCATTCTAGCGGGAGGGGGGCAAGAGACCCAGTACTTC
CASSILAGGGQETQYF
>TRBV18|NA|TRBJ2-1|NA
TGTGCCAGCTCACCAGCGCATGGGAGTCCCTCCTACAATGAGCAGTTCTTC
CASSPAHGSPSYNEQFF
>TRBV4-1|NA|TRBJ2-1|TRBD1
TGCGCCAGCAGCGGGACAGGGCCGTACAATGAGCAGTTCTTC
CASSGTGPYNEQFF
>TRBV18|NA|TRBJ2-7|NA
TGTGCCAGCTCTCGAACGACAATTACCTACGAGCAGTACTTC
CASSRTTITYEQYF
>TRBV2|NA|TRBJ2-2|NA
TGTGCCATCCAGGTGAACACCGGGGAGCTGTTTTTT
CAIQVNTGELFF
>TRBV7-7|NA|TRBJ2-1|TRBD2
TGTGCTAGCAGCCTCGGACTAGCGGGGAATGAGCAGTTCTTC
CASSLGLAGNEQFF
>TRBV7-9|NA|TRBJ2-1|NA
TGTGCCAGCAGCTTATTGGCTGATGGGGGCGAGCAGTTCTTC
CASSLLADGGEQFF
>TRBV9|NA|TRBJ2-7|NA
TGTGCCAGCAGCGTAGTGGCGGGGGCGACCTACGAGCAGTACTTC
CASSVVAGATYEQYF
>TRBV6-5|NA|TRBJ2-1|NA
TGTGCCAGCAGTTACTCGTCTGGGCCCTACAATGAGCAGTTCTTC
CASSYSSGPYNEQFF
>TRBV7-9|NA|TRBJ1-4|NA
TGTGCCAGCAGCTTACTAACGGGTCGAGGCGAAAAACTGTTTTTT
CASSLLTGRGEKLFF
>TRBV5-1|NA|TRBJ1-1|TRBD1
TGCGCCAGCAGCCCGACTGGACAGGATGAAGCTTTCTTT
CASSPTGQDEAFF
>TRBV6-5|NA|TRBJ1-1|NA
TGTGCCAGCAGGACAGGCCTGAACACTGAAGCTTTCTTT
CASRTGLNTEAFF
>TRBV7-2|NA|TRBJ2-2|NA
TGTGCCAGCAGCACCCGACTAGTGTCCGGGGAGCTGTTTTTT
CASSTRLVSGELFF
>TRBV27|NA|TRBJ2-7|TRBD2
TGTGCCAGCAGTTTAAGCGGGGGAAGCTCCTACGAGCAGTACTTC
CASSLSGGSSYEQYF
>TRBV30|few|TRBJ2-1|NA
TGTGCCTGGAGTGTACAGGCTAGCGAGGGGAGGTTCTTC
CAWSVQASEGRFF
>TRBV25-1|NA|TRBJ2-7|NA
TGTGCCAGCAGTGAAGGAGTCTACGAGCAGTACTTC
CASSEGVYEQYF
>TRBV27|once|TRBJ2-7|TRBD2
TGTGCCAGCAGTTTACAAAGCGGGATAAAGTACGAGCAGTACTTC
CASSLQSGIKYEQYF
>TRBV7-2|NA|TRBJ1-5|NA
TGTGCCAGCAGCTTTTCCAGTTATAGCAATCAGCCCCAGCATTTT
CASSFSSYSNQPQHF
>TRBV7-2|NA|TRBJ2-7|NA
TGTGCCAGCAGCCAAAGCACCGAGCAGTACTTC
CASSQSTEQYF
>TRBV5-1|few|TRBJ2-3|NA
TGCGCCAGCAGCGTCTTGGATACGCAGTATTTT
CASSVLDTQYF
>TRBV4-1|NA|TRBJ2-7|TRBD1
TGCGCCAGCAGCCACCTAGGACAGGGGGCTACCGAGCAGTACTTC
CASSHLGQGATEQYF
>TRBV7-9|NA|TRBJ2-3|TRBD2
TGTGCCAGCAGCTTAGTTAGGACTAGCGGGGGCACAGATACGCAGTATTTT
CASSLVRTSGGTDTQYF
>TRBV7-6|NA|TRBJ2-7|NA
TGTGCCAGCAGCTTAGCGGGCCTCGAGCAGTACTTC
CASSLAGLEQYF
>TRBV7-3|NA|TRBJ2-3|TRBD2
TGTGCCAGCAATTTCGGGGGCGGGAGGGCCGCAGATACGCAGTATTTT
CASNFGGGRAADTQYF
>TRBV14|NA|TRBJ2-2|NA
TGTGCCAGCAGCCTATCCGCAGTTACCGGGGAGCTGTTTTTT
CASSLSAVTGELFF
>TRBV9|once|TRBJ2-1|NA
TGTGCCAGCAGCGCCTACTCCTACAATGAGCAGTTCTTC
CASSAYSYNEQFF
>TRBV9|NA|TRBJ2-7|TRBD2
TGTGCCAGCAGCCCCCGCGGGAGCCTCAGCTCCTACGAGCAGTACTTC
CASSPRGSLSSYEQYF
>TRBV9|NA|TRBJ1-1|TRBD1
TGTGCCAGCAGTGAGGGGGCTAGGGCTTTCTTT
CASSEGARAFF
>TRBV6-1|few|TRBJ1-1|TRBD1
TGTGCCAGCAGTGAATTTGGTGACAGGGGGACTTTCTTT
CASSEFGDRGTFF
>TRBV9|NA|TRBJ2-3|NA
TGTGCCAGCAGCGAAGACGGGAGTACAGATACGCAGTATTTT
CASSEDGSTDTQYF
>TRBV20-1|NA|TRBJ2-7|NA
TGCAGTGCTAGAGTAGCGATTGAGCAGTACTTC
CSARVAIEQYF
>TRBV6-4|NA|TRBJ1-1|NA
TGTGCCAGCAGCCCAAGTCCGGGGAACACTGAAGCTTTCTTT
CASSPSPGNTEAFF
>TRBV6-5|once|TRBJ2-2|NA
TGTGCCAGCAGTCCCGGACAGAGGACCGGGGAGCTGTTTTTT
CASSPGQRTGELFF
>TRBV13|NA|TRBJ2-3|TRBD2
TGTGCCAGCCGGGGGACTAGCGGCCCCCCCCTCAGAGGGGATACGCAGTATTTT
CASRGTSGPPLRGDTQYF